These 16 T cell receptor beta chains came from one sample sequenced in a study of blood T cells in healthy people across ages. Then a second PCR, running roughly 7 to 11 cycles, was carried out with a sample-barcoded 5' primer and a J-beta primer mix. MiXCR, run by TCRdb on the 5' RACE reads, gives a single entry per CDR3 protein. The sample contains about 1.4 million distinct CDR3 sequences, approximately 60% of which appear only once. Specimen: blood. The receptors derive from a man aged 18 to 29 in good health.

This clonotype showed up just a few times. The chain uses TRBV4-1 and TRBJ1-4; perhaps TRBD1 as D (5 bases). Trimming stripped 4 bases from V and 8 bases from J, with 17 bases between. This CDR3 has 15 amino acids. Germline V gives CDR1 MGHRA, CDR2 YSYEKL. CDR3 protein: CASSLNQGSGEKLFF. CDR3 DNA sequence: TGCGCCAGCAGCCTCAACCAGGGCTCCGGGGAAAAACTGTTTTTT.

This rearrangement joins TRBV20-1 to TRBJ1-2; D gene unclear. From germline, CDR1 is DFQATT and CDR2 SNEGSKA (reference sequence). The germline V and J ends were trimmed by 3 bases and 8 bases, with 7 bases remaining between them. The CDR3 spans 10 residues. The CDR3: CSASGSGYTF. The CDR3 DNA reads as TGCAGTGCTAGCGGAAGCGGCTACACCTTC.

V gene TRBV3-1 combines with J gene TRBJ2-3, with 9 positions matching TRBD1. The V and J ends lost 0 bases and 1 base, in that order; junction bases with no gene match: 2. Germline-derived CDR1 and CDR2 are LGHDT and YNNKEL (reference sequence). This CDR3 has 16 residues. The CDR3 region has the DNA TGTGCCAGCAGCCAAGAAAGGGACAGGGGCACAGATACGCAGTATTTT. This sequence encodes CASSQERDRGTDTQYF.

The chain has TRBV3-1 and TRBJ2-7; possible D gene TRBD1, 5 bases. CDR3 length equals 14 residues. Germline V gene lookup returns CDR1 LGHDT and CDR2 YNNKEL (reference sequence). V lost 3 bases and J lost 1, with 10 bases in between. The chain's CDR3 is CASSQTETSYEQYF. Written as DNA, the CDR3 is TGTGCCAGCAGCCAGACAGAAACTTCCTACGAGCAGTACTTC.

The CDR3 spells CATSDLRQSGNPGTVAKNIQYF. The CDR3 nucleotides are TGTGCCACCAGTGATCTGCGGCAGTCTGGTAACCCTGGAACGGTAGCCAAAAACATTCAGTACTTC. The V and J genes are TRBV24-1 and TRBJ2-4; D not resolved. The CDR3 is 22 residues long. Trimming took 3 bases from V and 0 from J, leaving 29 bases between them. Germline V gene sequence: CDR1 KGHDR, CDR2 SFDVKD.

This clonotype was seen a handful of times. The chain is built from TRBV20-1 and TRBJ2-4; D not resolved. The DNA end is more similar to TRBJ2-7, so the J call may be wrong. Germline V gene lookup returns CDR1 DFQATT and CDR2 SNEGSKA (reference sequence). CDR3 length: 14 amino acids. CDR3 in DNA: TGCAGTGCCAATCTCCGGATCCCAAAGGACGAGCAGTACTTC. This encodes CSANLRIPKDEQYF.

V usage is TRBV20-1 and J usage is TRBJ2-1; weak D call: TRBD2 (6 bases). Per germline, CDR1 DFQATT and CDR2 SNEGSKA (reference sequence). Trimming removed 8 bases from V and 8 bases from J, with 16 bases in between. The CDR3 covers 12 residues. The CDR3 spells CSSTSPAYEQFF. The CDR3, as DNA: TGCAGTTCTACTAGCCCGGCCTATGAGCAGTTCTTC.

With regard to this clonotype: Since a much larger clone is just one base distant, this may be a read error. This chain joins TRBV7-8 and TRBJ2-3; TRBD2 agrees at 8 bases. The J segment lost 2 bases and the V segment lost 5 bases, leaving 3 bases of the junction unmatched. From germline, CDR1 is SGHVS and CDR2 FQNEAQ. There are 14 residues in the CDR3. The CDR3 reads CASSPAGDTDTQYF. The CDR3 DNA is TGTGCCAGCAGCCCAGCGGGGGACACAGATACGCAGTATTTT.

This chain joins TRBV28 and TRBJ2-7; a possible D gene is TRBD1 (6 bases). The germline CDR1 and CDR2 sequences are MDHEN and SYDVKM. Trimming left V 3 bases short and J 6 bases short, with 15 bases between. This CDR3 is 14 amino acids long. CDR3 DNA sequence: TGTGCCAGCAGTTTCGATGGGGGCTCACGCGAGCAGTACTTC. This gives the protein CASSFDGGSREQYF. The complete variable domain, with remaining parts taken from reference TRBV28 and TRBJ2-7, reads DVKVTQSSRYLVKRTGEKVFLECVQDMDHENMFWYRQDPGLGLRLIYFSYDVKMKEKGDIPEGYSVSREKKERFSLILESASTNQTSMYLCASSFDGGSREQYFGPGTRLTVT.

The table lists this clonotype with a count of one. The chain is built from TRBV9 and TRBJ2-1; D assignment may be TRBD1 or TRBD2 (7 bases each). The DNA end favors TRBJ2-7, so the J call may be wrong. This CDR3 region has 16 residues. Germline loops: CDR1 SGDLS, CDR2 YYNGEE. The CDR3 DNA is TGTGCCAGCAGCCCCCGACAGGGCGGGGGTTACAATGAGCAGTACTTC. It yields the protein CASSPRQGGGYNEQYF.

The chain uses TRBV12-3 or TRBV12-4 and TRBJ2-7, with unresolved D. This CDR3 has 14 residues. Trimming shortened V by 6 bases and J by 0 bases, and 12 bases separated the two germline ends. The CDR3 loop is CASRDAYLSYEQYF. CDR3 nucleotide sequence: TGTGCCAGCAGAGATGCCTACCTCTCCTACGAGCAGTACTTC.

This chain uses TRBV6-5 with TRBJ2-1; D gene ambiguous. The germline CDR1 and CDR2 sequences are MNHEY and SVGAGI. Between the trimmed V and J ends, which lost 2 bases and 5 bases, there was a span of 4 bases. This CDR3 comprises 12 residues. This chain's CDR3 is CASSYDDNEQFF. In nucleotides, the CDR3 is TGTGCCAGCAGTTACGATGACAATGAGCAGTTCTTC.

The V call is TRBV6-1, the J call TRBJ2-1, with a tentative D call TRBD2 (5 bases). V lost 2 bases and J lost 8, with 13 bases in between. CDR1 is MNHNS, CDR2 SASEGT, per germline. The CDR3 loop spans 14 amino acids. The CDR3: CASSERGIIDEQFF. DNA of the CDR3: TGTGCCAGCAGTGAAAGAGGGATTATCGATGAGCAGTTCTTC.

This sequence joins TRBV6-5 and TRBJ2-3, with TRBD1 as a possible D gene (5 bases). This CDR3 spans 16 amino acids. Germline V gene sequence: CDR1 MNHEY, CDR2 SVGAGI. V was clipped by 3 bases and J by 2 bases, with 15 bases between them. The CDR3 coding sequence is TGTGCCAGCAGTTATAGCAGGGTACCTCCCACAGATACGCAGTATTTT. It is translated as CASSYSRVPPTDTQYF.

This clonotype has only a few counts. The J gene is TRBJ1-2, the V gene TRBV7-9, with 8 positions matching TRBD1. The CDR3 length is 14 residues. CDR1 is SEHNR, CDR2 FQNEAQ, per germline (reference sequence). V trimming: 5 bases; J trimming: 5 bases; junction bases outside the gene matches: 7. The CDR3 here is CASSLGDRPYGYTF. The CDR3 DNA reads TGTGCCAGCAGCCTCGGGGACAGGCCTTATGGCTACACCTTC.

CDR3: CASSFTGSQLMSEQFF. The CDR3 region has the DNA TGTGCCAGCAGCTTTACCGGGTCACAACTCATGAGTGAGCAGTTCTTC. The chain is built from TRBV11-2 and TRBJ2-1; D is undetermined. V was cut by 3 bases and J by 9 bases, with 21 bases left in between. The CDR3 contains 16 residues. Germline loops: CDR1 SGHAT, CDR2 FQNNGV.